This entry lists 9 T cell receptor beta chains sequenced from one sample in a study of early T cells in non-severe SARS-CoV-2 infection. In TCRdb, the 5' RACE reads were re-called with MiXCR into one record per CDR3 protein. The sample yields roughly 100,000 distinct CDR3 sequences, approximately 12% seen once. Here the sequenced sample was whole blood, taken at baseline. These receptors were taken from an adult who was a healthcare worker with PCR-confirmed SARS-CoV-2 infection or an uninfected control (not recorded which).

The chain couples TRBV2 to TRBJ2-7; 9 bases fit TRBD2. The CDR3 spans 14 residues. Germline loops: CDR1 SNHLY, CDR2 FYNNEI. V was pared by 4 bases and J by 7 bases, with 8 bases of the junction left unmatched. In nucleotides, the CDR3 is TGTGCCAGCAGTGCAGCGGGAGGTAGAGGGGAGCAGTACTTC. It translates to CASSAAGGRGEQYF.

The V gene is TRBV7-3, the J gene TRBJ2-1; TRBD2 matches at 7 bases. CDR3 length: 15 amino acids. Germline V gene lookup returns CDR1 SGHTA and CDR2 FQGTGA. With V trimmed by 4 bases and J by 10 bases, 13 bases remained unmatched. CDR3 nucleotides: TGTGCCAGCAGCTCGTCCGGGGGGTACCTAGGAGAGCAGTTCTTC. Protein sequence: CASSSSGGYLGEQFF.

The V gene is TRBV20-1, the J gene TRBJ2-1; D is possibly TRBD1 or TRBD2 (5 bases each). The CDR3 spans 13 residues. Germline values: CDR1 DFQATT, CDR2 SNEGSKA (reference sequence). Trimming removed 6 bases from V and 4 bases from J, with 13 bases in between. The CDR3 bases are TGCAGTGCAATGGGACCGGGTTACAATGAGCAGTTCTTC. It is translated as CSAMGPGYNEQFF.

This clonotype was seen many times. This chain joins TRBV7-6 and TRBJ1-4; D not certain. The CDR3 has 12 residues. Looked up from germline, CDR1 is SGHVS and CDR2 is FNYEAQ. The V and J ends lost 3 bases and 3 bases respectively, with 2 bases between them. CDR3 sequence (DNA): TGTGCCAGCAGCTTCGCTAATGAAAAACTGTTTTTT. Protein: CASSFANEKLFF.

This clonotype was counted only a few times. The chain links TRBV9 to TRBJ1-2; 10 bases are a match to TRBD1. The CDR3 has 17 residues. CDR1 and CDR2 from the germline V gene are SGDLS and YYNGEE. Trimming cost V 6 bases and J 2 bases; bases outside gene matches: 13. CDR3 region: CASTTDQGDRGNYGYTF. The CDR3, as DNA: TGTGCCAGCACCACAGACCAGGGGGACAGGGGCAACTATGGCTACACCTTC. The entire variable domain, with the rest obtained from reference TRBV9 and TRBJ1-2, is as follows: DSGVTQTPKHLITATGQRVTLRCSPRSGDLSVYWYQQSLDQGLQFLIQYYNGEERAKGNILERFSAQQFPDLHSELNLSSLELGDSALYFCASTTDQGDRGNYGYTFGSGTRLTVV.

The V and J genes are TRBV5-4 and TRBJ1-6; TRBD1 aligns across 8 bases. Losses at the gene ends were 4 bases for V and 7 bases for J; bases not matched to a gene: 7. CDR3 length equals 15 residues. Germline CDR1 reads SGHNT; CDR2 reads YYREEE (reference sequence). The CDR3 sequence: CASSEGQVYNSPLHF. CDR3 DNA: TGTGCCAGCAGCGAGGGACAGGTATACAATTCACCCCTCCACTTT.

This clonotype was seen ten or more times. This chain uses TRBV4-1 with TRBJ1-2, with D hard to call. Germline values: CDR1 MGHRA, CDR2 YSYEKL. This CDR3 is built from 12 residues. V lost 0 bases and J 4 bases, leaving 3 bases between the germline ends. The CDR3 DNA reads TGCGCCAGCAGCCAAGAACCCTATGGCTACACCTTC. Translating it yields CASSQEPYGYTF.

This clonotype was seen only a few times. V usage is TRBV29-1 and J usage is TRBJ1-1, with D perhaps TRBD1 (5 bases). The CDR3 spans 14 residues. Between the trimmed V and J ends, which lost 3 bases and 5 bases, there was a span of 16 bases. The germline V gene encodes CDR1 SQVTM and CDR2 ANQGSEA. The CDR3 DNA is TGCAGCGTTGATGGGCTACAGGATGGAACTGAAGCTTTCTTT. As protein: CSVDGLQDGTEAFF.

The chain has TRBV11-2 and TRBJ2-3; 11 positions agree with TRBD2. Looked up from germline, CDR1 is SGHAT and CDR2 is FQNNGV. This CDR3 region has 21 residues. J was trimmed by 2 bases and V by 2 bases; bases with no gene match: 18. Here the CDR3 reads CASSLSAPDGTSGAATDTQYF. As DNA, the CDR3 is TGTGCCAGCAGCTTATCAGCTCCGGACGGGACTAGCGGAGCCGCCACAGATACGCAGTATTTT.